Listed here are 12 T cell receptor beta chains from one sample, sequenced in a study of Graves' ophthalmopathy and Graves' hyperthyroidism. Transcripts of RNA were the source for amplifying TCR beta CDR3 regions. First-round RT-PCR used HTBI primers; second-round multiplex PCR followed. Each CDR3 protein is one row after TCRdb ran MiXCR on the multiplex PCR reads. The profile shows 200,000 to 300,000 distinct CDR3 sequences, around 42% of them singletons. Specimen: peripheral blood. These receptors all come from an adult man with Graves' ophthalmopathy.

The rearrangement joins TRBV20-1 to TRBJ2-2; D remains ambiguous. Trimming took 3 bases from V and 2 from J, leaving 10 bases between them. Germline CDR1 and CDR2: DFQATT and SNEGSKA (reference sequence). The CDR3 contains 14 residues. The CDR3: CSASSDANTGELFF. As DNA, the CDR3 is TGCAGTGCTAGTTCGGACGCCAACACCGGGGAGCTGTTTTTT.

The V gene is TRBV19, the J gene TRBJ2-2, with 10 bases lining up with TRBD1. Germline V gene lookup returns CDR1 LNHDA and CDR2 SQIVND (reference sequence). This CDR3 has 14 residues. J was trimmed by 7 bases and V by 9 bases; bases with no gene match: 8. As DNA, the CDR3 is TGTGCCAGCATGCGACAGGGGGCGGACGGGGAGCTGTTTTTT. Its translation is CASMRQGADGELFF.

A few counts support this clonotype. The chain carries TRBV7-3 and TRBJ2-7; TRBD2 aligns across 10 bases. This CDR3 is 14 amino acids long. Germline trimming cut 4 bases from V and 3 bases from J; bases unmatched to any gene: 3. Per germline, CDR1 SGHTA and CDR2 FQGTGA. CDR3 protein: CASSSLAGDYEQYF. The CDR3 DNA follows: TGTGCCAGCAGCTCCCTAGCGGGAGACTACGAGCAGTACTTC.

The chain recombines TRBV24-1 with TRBJ1-6; D is uncertain. V was clipped by 2 bases and J by 7 bases, with 14 bases between them. CDR1 and CDR2 from the germline V gene are KGHDR and SFDVKD. There are 16 residues in the CDR3. Written as DNA, the CDR3 is TGTGCCACCAGTGATTCTACCGCCGCACCGAATTCACCCCTCCACTTT. Translating gives CATSDSTAAPNSPLHF.

Worth noting for this clonotype: One end of the junction is discordant with germline, which a read error may explain. The chain uses TRBV5-1 and TRBJ2-7; D remains unclear. Looked up from germline, CDR1 is SGHRS and CDR2 is YFSETQ. This CDR3 spans 14 amino acids. Here the CDR3 reads CASSVRGYSIEQYF. Here the CDR3 DNA reads TGTGCCAGCAGCGTTAGAGGCTATTCCATCGAGCAGTACTTC.

This clonotype has a handful of counts. The J gene is TRBJ1-1, the V gene TRBV3-1, with D hard to call. The length of the CDR3 is 12 residues. V was shortened by 1 base and J by 4 bases, with 4 bases between the two germline ends. Germline CDR1 LGHDT, CDR2 YNNKEL (reference sequence). The CDR3, as DNA: TGTGCCAGCAGCCAAGTTGTCACTGAAGCTTTCTTT. Translated, it gives CASSQVVTEAFF.

In this sample, this clonotype turned up a few times. The CDR3 bases are TGTGCCAGCAGCTTAGATCAGGACAGGGGAGATGGCTACACCTTC. Its translation is CASSLDQDRGDGYTF. This rearrangement joins TRBV7-9 to TRBJ1-2, with 9 bases matching TRBD1. The length of the CDR3 is 15 residues. The junction had 6 bases not matched to a gene; V was cut back by 1 base and J by 6 bases. Germline CDR1 and CDR2: SEHNR and FQNEAQ (reference sequence). Full variable domain (rest looked up from reference TRBV7-9 and TRBJ1-2): DTGVSQNPRHKITKRGQNVTFRCDPISEHNRLYWYRQTLGQGPEFLTYFQNEAQLEKSRLLSDRFSAERPKGSFSTLEIQRTEQGDSAMYLCASSLDQDRGDGYTFGSGTRLTVV.

This clonotype was seen at least ten times. The chain recombines TRBV10-3 with TRBJ1-2, with D unresolved. Germline-derived CDR1 and CDR2 are ENHRY and SYGVKD. V was clipped by 3 bases and J by 6 bases, with 11 bases between them. This CDR3 region has 13 residues. The chain's CDR3 is CAISDPGENGYTF. In nucleotides, the CDR3 is TGTGCCATCAGTGATCCGGGCGAGAATGGCTACACCTTC.

This clonotype was recorded many times. The J gene is TRBJ2-5, the V gene TRBV2; maybe TRBD1 (6 bases). The CDR3 contains 16 residues. V was pared by 3 bases and J by 1 base, with 15 bases between. Per germline, CDR1 SNHLY and CDR2 FYNNEI. CDR3 sequence (DNA): TGTGCCAGCAGTGATCCGGACAGCAACTTCCAAGAGACCCAGTACTTC. It yields the protein CASSDPDSNFQETQYF.

The chain carries TRBV12-3 or TRBV12-4 and TRBJ2-5, with 9 bases matching TRBD1. J lost 9 bases, V lost 3 bases, and 8 bases had no gene match. The CDR3 is 14 amino acids. The DNA of the CDR3 is TGTGCCAGCAGTTTTGGAGACAGGGGGGTGCCCCAGTACTTC. Amino acid sequence: CASSFGDRGVPQYF.

The chain carries TRBV19 and TRBJ1-1; 11 nucleotides line up with TRBD1. The CDR3 has 16 amino acids. Per the germline V gene, CDR1 is LNHDA and CDR2 is SQIVND (reference sequence). With 6 bases clipped from V and 2 bases from J, the junction kept 8 bases outside the gene matches. This CDR3 reads CASRNWDRGVNTEAFF. The CDR3, as DNA: TGTGCCAGTAGGAACTGGGACAGGGGGGTTAACACTGAAGCTTTCTTT.

The J gene is TRBJ2-7, the V gene TRBV7-9; 7 bases are shared with TRBD1. The CDR3 length is 14 residues. V was clipped by 5 bases and J by 2 bases; unmatched bases: 6. Germline-derived CDR1 and CDR2 are SEHNR and FQNEAQ (reference sequence). CDR3 residues: CASSHRGGTYEQYF. The CDR3 DNA is TGTGCCAGCAGCCACCGAGGGGGCACCTACGAGCAGTACTTC.